Shown below are 27 T cell receptor beta chains from a single sample sequenced in a study of blood T cell repertoires in COVID-19. The assay was immunoSEQ multiplex PCR, and TCRdb's table has in-frame clones only and misses some. The repertoire holds around 77,000 clones, 65% to 90% seen once, with 6.9% in the top ten. Sequencing was carried out using peripheral blood. These receptor sequences come from a young man with COVID-19, enrolled during active disease.

This clone was detected a few times. The V call is TRBV5-4, the J call TRBJ2-2, with 10 bases fitting TRBD1. The CDR3 length is 15 residues. V lost 3 bases to trimming and J lost 5 bases; unmatched junction nucleotides: 4. Germline V CDR1 and CDR2: SGHNT, YYREEE (reference sequence). CDR3 bases: TGTGCCAGCAGCTACGGGACAGGGGAGACCGGGGAGCTGTTTTTT. Amino acid sequence: CASSYGTGETGELFF.

The chain combines TRBV29-1 with TRBJ2-3; a weak D match, TRBD2 (6 bases). The CDR3 loop spans 18 amino acids. V gave up 4 bases and J gave up 0 bases, with 23 bases separating them. Germline CDR1 SQVTM, CDR2 ANQGSEA. This CDR3 reads CSVAGLDYTRGSTDTQYF. CDR3 nucleotide sequence: TGCAGCGTTGCGGGACTCGATTATACTCGGGGGAGCACAGATACGCAGTATTTT.

The chain recombines TRBV6-5 with TRBJ2-1; D might be TRBD2 (6 bases). Trimming shortened V by 7 bases and J by 8 bases, and 21 bases separated the two germline ends. The V gene's germline CDR1 is MNHEY and CDR2 SVGAGI. This CDR3 comprises 15 residues. CDR3 DNA: TGTGCCAGCACCCCGGCTGTAGGAGGGTTGGATGAGCAGTTCTTC. It codes for CASTPAVGGLDEQFF.

The CDR3 DNA reads as TGTGCCAGCAGCGTAGGGGCCGCCGCCACAACTAATGAAAAACTGTTTTTT. This sequence encodes CASSVGAAATTNEKLFF. The chain links TRBV9 to TRBJ1-4; D unresolved. The CDR3 spans 17 residues. Per the germline V gene, CDR1 is SGDLS and CDR2 is YYNGEE. Trimming cost V 0 bases and J 0 bases, with 12 bases left between them.

The gene calls are TRBV5-1 and TRBJ1-1; D is uncertain. The length of the CDR3 is 11 residues. V was clipped by 6 bases and J by 5 bases, with 8 bases between them. Per the germline V gene, CDR1 is SGHRS and CDR2 is YFSETQ. The CDR3 nucleotides read TGCGCCAGCATTTCTACGACTGAAGCTTTCTTT. Translation gives CASISTTEAFF. The entire variable domain, with the rest obtained from reference TRBV5-1 and TRBJ1-1, is as follows: KAGVTQTPRYLIKTRGQQVTLSCSPISGHRSVSWYQQTPGQGLQFLFEYFSETQRNKGNFPGRFSGRQFSNSRSEMNVSTLELGDSALYLCASISTTEAFFGQGTRLTVV.

This chain joins TRBV6-5 and TRBJ1-3; D ambiguous. CDR3 length: 13 amino acids. V was cut by 9 bases and J by 0 bases, with 9 bases left in between. In germline, CDR1 is MNHEY, CDR2 SVGAGI. The CDR3 sequence: CARSLSSGNTIYF. The CDR3 DNA is TGTGCCAGGTCCTTGAGCTCTGGAAACACCATATATTTT.

The genes are TRBV19 and TRBJ2-3, with no clear D. The CDR3 length is 15 residues. V shed 0 bases and J shed 2 bases, with 9 bases lying between them. The germline gives CDR1 LNHDA, CDR2 SQIVND (reference sequence). DNA of the CDR3: TGTGCCAGTAGTATAGAAGCTACCCTCACAGATACGCAGTATTTT. Protein sequence: CASSIEATLTDTQYF.

This chain uses TRBV19 with TRBJ1-2; 8 bases match TRBD1. J gave up 4 bases and V 10 bases, and 8 bases lay outside the gene matches. Per the germline V gene, CDR1 is LNHDA and CDR2 is SQIVND (reference sequence). The CDR3 runs to 13 residues. CDR3 DNA sequence: TGTGCCACTGGGACAGGACTCATCTATGGCTACACCTTC. Translation: CATGTGLIYGYTF.

This chain links TRBV6-2 or TRBV6-3 with TRBJ1-1; D remains ambiguous. This CDR3 spans 14 amino acids. The germline V gene encodes CDR1 MNHEY and CDR2 SVGEGT. The germline V and J ends were trimmed by 0 bases and 3 bases, with 8 bases remaining between them. The CDR3 DNA sequence: TGTGCCAGCAGTTACTCTGGGCTGTACACTGAAGCTTTCTTT. Protein sequence: CASSYSGLYTEAFF.

The chain combines TRBV23-1 with TRBJ1-5; 9 nucleotides agree with TRBD1. TRBV23-1 has ORF status, its function being uncertain. J lost 7 bases, V lost 0 bases, and 7 bases had no gene match. CDR3 length: 16 amino acids. CDR3 sequence (DNA): TGCGCCAGCAGTCAATCGGGACAGGGCCGCTTCCAGCCCCAGCATTTT. Amino acid sequence: CASSQSGQGRFQPQHF.

This clone was seen just once. This chain connects TRBV5-1 to TRBJ2-7, with D possibly being TRBD1 (6 bases). The V end was cut by 4 bases, the J end by 6 bases, with 20 bases between. Germline CDR1 and CDR2: SGHRS and YFSETQ. The CDR3 runs to 15 residues. The chain's CDR3 is CASSTGTDPVSEQYF. CDR3 sequence (DNA): TGCGCCAGCAGCACAGGGACGGACCCTGTGTCCGAGCAGTACTTC.

V and J are TRBV20-1 and TRBJ2-1; 10 positions match TRBD2. The V gene's germline CDR1 is DFQATT and CDR2 SNEGSKA (reference sequence). The V and J ends lost 6 bases and 4 bases, in that order; junction bases with no gene match: 3. The CDR3 length is 13 residues. The CDR3, as DNA: TGCAGTGCCAGTAGCGGGAGGTACAATGAGCAGTTCTTC. It encodes CSASSGRYNEQFF.

The rearrangement links TRBV27 to TRBJ1-2; weak D call: TRBD1 (5 bases). The ends were cut back, 6 bases at V and 3 bases at J, with 11 bases in the middle. Germline V lookup: CDR1 MNHEY, CDR2 SMNVEV (reference sequence). The CDR3 contains 13 residues. Here the CDR3 reads CASRPWGDYGYTF. The CDR3 nucleotides are TGTGCCAGCAGGCCCTGGGGGGACTATGGCTACACCTTC.

The chain couples TRBV11-2 to TRBJ1-1, with 8 bases that match TRBD1. CDR3 size: 16 residues. Germline CDR1 reads SGHAT; CDR2 reads FQNNGV. V gave up 3 bases and J gave up 0 bases; unmatched junction bases: 6. The CDR3 spells CASSFQGAGVNTEAFF. For the CDR3, the DNA is TGTGCCAGCAGCTTTCAGGGGGCAGGAGTGAACACTGAAGCTTTCTTT.

V usage is TRBV28 and J usage is TRBJ2-7, with D maybe TRBD2 (5 bases). The CDR3 has 12 amino acids. The germline V gene encodes CDR1 MDHEN and CDR2 SYDVKM. V was pared by 6 bases and J by 2 bases, with 8 bases between. The CDR3 protein is CASSPGAYEQYF. The CDR3 region has the DNA TGTGCCAGCAGCCCCGGGGCCTACGAGCAGTACTTC.

The chain joins TRBV19 to TRBJ2-5, with D maybe TRBD2 (6 bases). Between the trimmed V and J ends, which lost 3 bases and 4 bases, there was a span of 12 bases. Germline V CDR1 and CDR2: LNHDA, SQIVND (reference sequence). The CDR3 has 14 amino acids. In nucleotides, the CDR3 is TGTGCCAGTAGTATTGGCGGGATCGGAGAGACCCAGTACTTC. Its protein product is CASSIGGIGETQYF.

CDR3 sequence reads: CASSLTGSYEQYF. The DNA for the CDR3 is TGCGCCAGCAGCCTAACAGGGTCCTACGAGCAGTACTTC. The V gene is TRBV4-1, the J gene TRBJ2-7; weak D call: TRBD1 (6 bases). CDR3 length: 13 amino acids. CDR1 MGHRA and CDR2 YSYEKL come from the germline V gene. V lost 4 bases, J lost 1 base, and 8 bases lay in between.

This clone has more than one count but fewer than ten. This chain joins TRBV6-5 and TRBJ1-5; D not certain. From germline, CDR1 is MNHEY and CDR2 SVGAGI. CDR3 length: 13 amino acids. With 6 bases removed from V and 10 bases from J, the gap between germline ends came to 16 bases. The CDR3, as DNA: TGTGCCAGCAGACTTACGAGTCTTACCCCCCAGCATTTT. The encoded protein is CASRLTSLTPQHF.

CDR3: CASTQEGPQPQHF. The CDR3 nucleotides read TGTGCCAGCACCCAGGAGGGACCTCAGCCCCAGCATTTT. This chain links TRBV28 with TRBJ1-5; TRBD1 is a possible D gene (5 bases). Trimming cost V 7 bases and J 6 bases, with 13 bases left between them. CDR1 is MDHEN and CDR2 is SYDVKM in the germline V gene. CDR3 length: 13 amino acids.

V and J are TRBV24-1 and TRBJ1-5, with TRBD1 as a possible D gene (5 bases). CDR3 length: 13 residues. Looked up from germline, CDR1 is KGHDR and CDR2 is SFDVKD. The germline V and J ends were trimmed by 4 bases and 6 bases, with 9 bases remaining between them. The CDR3 region has the DNA TGTGCCACCAGTGACCAAGACAGTCAGCCCCAGCATTTT. It translates to CATSDQDSQPQHF.

This chain joins TRBV9 and TRBJ1-1; tentative D call: TRBD1 (5 bases). The CDR3 runs 16 residues. V was clipped by 0 bases and J by 2 bases, with 14 bases between them. Germline V gene sequence: CDR1 SGDLS, CDR2 YYNGEE. The CDR3 bases are TGTGCCAGCAGCGTAGTGGGGCTGACAGTAAACACTGAAGCTTTCTTT. Translated: CASSVVGLTVNTEAFF.

Comments on this clone: Given a much more abundant clone one base away, this may be a read error. The chain couples TRBV9 to TRBJ2-3, with TRBD2 as a possible D gene (5 bases). The CDR3 is made up of 13 amino acids. The germline V gene encodes CDR1 SGDLS and CDR2 YYNGEE. In DNA form, the CDR3 reads TGTGTCAGCGGTAAGCGGACCACAGATACGCAGTATTTT. Translation: CVSGKRTTDTQYF.

J is TRBJ1-5 and V is TRBV9; 7 nucleotides agree with TRBD1. This CDR3 spans 14 amino acids. CDR1 and CDR2 from the germline V gene are SGDLS and YYNGEE. V was clipped by 7 bases and J by 0 bases; unmatched bases: 4. The CDR3 region is CASGGQYSNQPQHF. CDR3 in DNA: TGTGCCAGCGGGGGACAGTATAGCAATCAGCCCCAGCATTTT.

This clone occurred once. The chain employs TRBV24-1 and TRBJ2-7; 11 nucleotides align to TRBD2. The CDR3 is made up of 16 amino acids. The trim removed 10 bases at V and 7 bases at J, leaving 17 bases unmatched. CDR1 is KGHDR and CDR2 is SFDVKD in the germline V gene. CDR3 sequence reads: CATATSGTAKKWEQYF. CDR3 DNA sequence: TGTGCCACAGCGACTAGCGGGACAGCTAAGAAGTGGGAGCAGTACTTC.

The CDR3: CASSLDRTGNTEAFF. In nucleotides, the CDR3 is TGTGCCAGCAGCTTGGATAGGACAGGGAACACTGAAGCTTTCTTT. The rearrangement joins TRBV5-4 to TRBJ1-1; 7 nucleotides line up with TRBD1. Germline assignment: CDR1 SGHNT and CDR2 YYREEE (reference sequence). V gave up 0 bases and J gave up 1 base; unmatched junction bases: 3. The CDR3 covers 15 residues.

The rearrangement joins TRBV19 to TRBJ1-2; 7 bases match TRBD1. The V segment lost 7 bases and the J segment 13 bases; nucleotides outside the gene matches: 12. Germline V gives CDR1 LNHDA, CDR2 SQIVND (reference sequence). The CDR3 has 12 residues. The CDR3 loop is CASTTDRVSPTF. The CDR3 DNA sequence: TGTGCCAGTACCACCGACAGGGTGTCTCCCACCTTC.

The V call is TRBV19, the J call TRBJ1-1; D remains ambiguous. The V gene's germline CDR1 is LNHDA and CDR2 SQIVND (reference sequence). V dropped 9 bases and J dropped 5 bases, with 13 bases sitting between them. This CDR3 has 12 residues. The CDR3: CASRMGRTEAFF. CDR3 nucleotides: TGTGCCAGCCGTATGGGCCGGACTGAAGCTTTCTTT.